This T cell receptor (beta chain) comes out of a study of cytotoxic CD8 clonotypes in ibrutinib-treated CLL. The study, taken as a whole, reports: Patients had baseline clonality above age-matched healthy donors, and this clonality moved with circulating CD8+ T-cell counts.

Repertoires were generated with immunoSEQ multiplex PCR, while TCRdb's copy carries only in-frame clones and drops some. The table lists fewer than 200,000 clones, more than 80% of them singletons. A note on this clone: What it recognizes is unknown.

The source was PBMCs, collected after 24 months of ibrutinib treatment. This TCR came from a human donor with chronic lymphocytic leukemia.

Here the CDR3 DNA reads TGCAGCGTTGTTCAGTTGGGGGTTAACACTGAAGCTTTCTTT. It translates to CSVVQLGVNTEAFF. V is TRBV29-1 and J is TRBJ1-1; D is possibly TRBD1 (5 bases). Trimming removed 4 bases from V and 2 bases from J, with 14 bases in between. The germline gives CDR1 SQVTM, CDR2 ANQGSEA. The CDR3 is 14 residues long.